This section outlines one TCR beta chain sequence together with its context. Its antigen is currently unknown. The data derive from a study of naive and memory T cell subsets. Study-wide findings and caveats: Over 95% of naive TCR sequences appeared only once, unlike memory subsets.

An equimolar mix of two oligonucleotides served as the beta constant-region primer for TRBC1 and TRBC2. Four rounds of PCR amplified the ligated cDNA using nested alpha and beta constant-region primers plus SP2. A 12-nucleotide UMI and the SP2 primer were added to the cDNA 3' end by oligonucleotide ligation. Each CDR3 protein is one row after TCRdb ran MiXCR on the UMI-ligation and nested PCR reads. Of roughly 17,000 distinct CDR3 sequences listed, about 9% were seen once; the top ten hold 23%. CMV status came from CD4+ IFNgamma after overnight CMV lysate stimulation. V lost 5 bases and J 1 base, leaving 8 bases between the germline ends. Germline CDR1 reads SGHTA; CDR2 reads FQGTGA. The CDR3 contains 13 residues.

Source material: central memory CD8+ T cells from blood. This receptor was identified in a human donor in good health. The chain has TRBV7-3 and TRBJ1-2; D ambiguous. This CDR3 is CASSPDGNYGYTF. The CDR3 bases are TGTGCCAGCAGCCCTGACGGTAACTATGGCTACACCTTC.